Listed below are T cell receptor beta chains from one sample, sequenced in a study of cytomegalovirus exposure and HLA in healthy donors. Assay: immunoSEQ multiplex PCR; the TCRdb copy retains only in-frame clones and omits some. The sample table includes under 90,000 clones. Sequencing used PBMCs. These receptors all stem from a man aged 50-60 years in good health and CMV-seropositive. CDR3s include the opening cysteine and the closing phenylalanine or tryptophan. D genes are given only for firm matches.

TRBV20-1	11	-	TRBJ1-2	CSARGGYGYTF	TGCAGTGCTAGGGGAGGCTATGGCTACACCTTC
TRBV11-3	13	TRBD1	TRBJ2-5	CASSTGDQETQYF	TGTGCCAGCAGCACAGGGGACCAAGAGACCCAGTACTTC
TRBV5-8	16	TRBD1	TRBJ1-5	CASSLAGGESNQPQHF	TGTGCCAGCAGCTTGGCAGGGGGCGAAAGCAATCAGCCCCAGCATTTT
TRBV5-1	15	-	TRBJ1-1	CASSLDVGGRTEAFF	TGCGCCAGCAGCTTGGATGTCGGGGGGAGAACTGAAGCTTTCTTT
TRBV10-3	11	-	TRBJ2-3	CATGKGDTQYF	TGTGCAACCGGGAAGGGAGATACGCAGTATTTT
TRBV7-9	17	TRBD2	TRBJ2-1	CASSLSPTSGAYNEQFF	TGTGCCAGCAGCTTATCCCCAACTAGCGGGGCTTACAATGAGCAGTTCTTC
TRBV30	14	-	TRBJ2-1	CAWSSGLPDNEQFF	TGTGCCTGGTCTTCGGGACTTCCCGACAATGAGCAGTTCTTC
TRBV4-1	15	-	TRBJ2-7	CASSEYVTGGWEQYF	TGCGCCAGCAGCGAGTACGTCACTGGGGGGTGGGAGCAGTACTTC
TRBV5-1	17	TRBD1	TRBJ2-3	CASSLLQRGPHTDTQYF	TGCGCCAGCAGCTTGCTCCAGAGGGGGCCCCACACAGATACGCAGTATTTT
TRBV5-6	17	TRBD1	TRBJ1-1	CASSFRTGNHPNTEAFF	TGTGCCAGCAGCTTCCGGACAGGGAACCATCCAAACACTGAAGCTTTCTTT
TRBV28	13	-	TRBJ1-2	CASSLRGGYGYTF	TGTGCCAGCAGTTTACGGGGTGGCTATGGCTACACCTTC
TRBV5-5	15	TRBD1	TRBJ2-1	CASSYRQGGYNEQFF	TGTGCCAGCAGCTACCGACAGGGGGGATACAATGAGCAGTTCTTC
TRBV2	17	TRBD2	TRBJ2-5	CASSEWEGGGDQETQYF	TGTGCCAGCAGTGAGTGGGAGGGCGGTGGGGACCAAGAGACCCAGTACTTC
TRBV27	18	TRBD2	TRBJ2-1	CASSFRYPSGGLPSGQFF	TGTGCCAGCAGTTTTCGATACCCTAGCGGGGGGCTCCCCTCGGGTCAGTTCTTC
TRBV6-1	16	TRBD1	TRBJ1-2	CASSEAHWTGGSGYTF	TGTGCCAGCAGTGAAGCGCATTGGACAGGGGGGTCGGGCTACACCTTC
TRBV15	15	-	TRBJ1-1	CATSRDLASGTEAFF	TGTGCCACCAGCAGAGATTTAGCGAGTGGCACTGAAGCTTTCTTT
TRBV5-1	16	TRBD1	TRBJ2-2	CASSPRTGGYTGELFF	TGCGCCAGCAGTCCTAGGACAGGGGGCTATACCGGGGAGCTGTTTTTT
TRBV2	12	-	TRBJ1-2	CASRGGPYGYTF	TGTGCCAGCAGGGGGGGACCCTATGGCTACACCTTC
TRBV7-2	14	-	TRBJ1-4	CASSFIRARGKLFF	TGTGCCAGCAGCTTTATAAGGGCGCGGGGGAAACTGTTTTTT
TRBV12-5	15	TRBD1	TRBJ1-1	CASGADREAKNEAFF	TGTGCTAGTGGTGCTGACAGGGAGGCCAAGAATGAAGCTTTCTTT
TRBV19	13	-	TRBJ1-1	CASSIEEGRRAFF	TGTGCCAGTAGTATAGAAGAGGGGAGGAGAGCTTTCTTT
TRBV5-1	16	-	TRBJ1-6	CASSRAGVSYNSPLHF	TGCGCCAGCAGCCGGGCAGGGGTGTCCTATAATTCACCCCTCCACTTT
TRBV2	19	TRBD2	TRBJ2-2	CASSKRLAGGPGRTGELFF	TGTGCCAGCAGTAAGAGACTAGCGGGGGGGCCTGGGCGGACCGGGGAGCTGTTTTTT
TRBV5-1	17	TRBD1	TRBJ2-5	CASSIQPTGVTQETQYF	TGCGCCAGCAGCATACAACCGACAGGGGTCACCCAAGAGACCCAGTACTTC
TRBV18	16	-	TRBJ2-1	CASSLLGGGTYNEQFF	TGTGCCAGCTCCCTACTGGGGGGAGGAACCTACAATGAGCAGTTCTTC
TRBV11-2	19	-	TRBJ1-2	CASSRGPRAEPPYYYGYTF	TGTGCCAGCAGCCGAGGGCCAAGGGCAGAACCCCCCTATTACTATGGCTACACCTTC
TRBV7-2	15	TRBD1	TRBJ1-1	CASSITGGRESEAFF	TGTGCCAGCAGCATCACAGGGGGCAGGGAGAGTGAAGCTTTCTTT
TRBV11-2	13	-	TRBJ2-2	CASSGLRAGELFF	TGTGCCAGCAGCGGATTGAGGGCCGGGGAGCTGTTTTTT
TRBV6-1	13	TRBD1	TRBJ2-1	CATRDRSYNEQFF	TGTGCCACCCGGGACAGGAGCTACAATGAGCAGTTCTTC
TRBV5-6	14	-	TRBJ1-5	CASSQSVGNQPQHF	TGTGCCAGCAGCCAGTCAGTGGGCAATCAGCCCCAGCATTTT
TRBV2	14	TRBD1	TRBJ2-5	CASSYGTVQETQYF	TGTGCCAGCAGTTATGGGACAGTTCAAGAGACCCAGTACTTC
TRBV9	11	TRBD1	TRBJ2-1	CASSGRDRPFF	TGTGCCAGCAGCGGTAGGGACAGACCGTTCTTC
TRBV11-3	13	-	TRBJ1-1	CASSLNQNTEAFF	TGTGCCAGCAGCTTAAATCAGAACACTGAAGCTTTCTTT
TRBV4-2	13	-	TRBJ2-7	CASSQDKWDEQYF	TGTGCCAGCAGCCAGGACAAATGGGACGAGCAGTACTTC
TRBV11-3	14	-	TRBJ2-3	CASSLDPGTDTQYF	TGTGCCAGCAGCTTAGATCCCGGCACAGATACGCAGTATTTT
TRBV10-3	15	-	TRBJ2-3	CAISRTQVRTDTQYF	TGTGCCATCAGCCGGACTCAGGTTCGAACAGATACGCAGTATTTT
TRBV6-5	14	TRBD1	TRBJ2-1	CASSGDSLYNEQFF	TGTGCCAGCAGCGGGGACAGCCTCTACAATGAGCAGTTCTTC
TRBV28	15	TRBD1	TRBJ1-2	CASSTGGPSSYGYTF	TGTGCCAGCAGCACAGGGGGTCCTTCAAGCTATGGCTACACCTTC
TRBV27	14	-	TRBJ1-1	CASSPYRVDTEAFF	TGTGCCAGCAGTCCCTACAGGGTGGACACTGAAGCTTTCTTT
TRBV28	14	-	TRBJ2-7	CASSLRSGSYEQYF	TGTGCCAGCAGCCTTCGAAGTGGTTCCTACGAGCAGTACTTC
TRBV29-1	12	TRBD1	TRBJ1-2	CSVSTGARFDTF	TGCAGCGTCTCGACAGGGGCCCGTTTTGACACCTTC
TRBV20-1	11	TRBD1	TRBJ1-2	CSAPQGDGYTF	TGCAGTGCGCCCCAGGGGGACGGCTACACCTTC
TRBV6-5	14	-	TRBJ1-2	CASSLTTANYGYTF	TGTGCCAGCAGTTTAACGACAGCTAACTATGGCTACACCTTC
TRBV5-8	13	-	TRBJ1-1	CASSLEGGAEAFF	TGTGCCAGCAGCTTGGAGGGGGGGGCTGAAGCTTTCTTT
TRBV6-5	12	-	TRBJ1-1	CASSSSGTEAFF	TGTGCCAGCAGTTCGTCAGGGACTGAAGCTTTCTTT
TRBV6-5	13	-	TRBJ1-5	CASRYSGAQPQHF	TGTGCCAGCAGATACTCGGGGGCCCAGCCCCAGCATTTT
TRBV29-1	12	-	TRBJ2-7	CSGRDNSYEQYF	TGCAGCGGCCGGGACAACTCCTACGAGCAGTACTTC
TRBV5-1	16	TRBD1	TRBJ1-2	CASSAEWDRRVGGYTF	TGCGCCAGCAGCGCGGAGTGGGACAGGAGGGTTGGTGGCTACACCTTC
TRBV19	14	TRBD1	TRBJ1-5	CASSEDRGGQPQHF	TGTGCCAGTAGTGAGGACAGGGGAGGCCAGCCCCAGCATTTT
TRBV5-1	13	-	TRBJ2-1	CASSGGTYNEQFF	TGCGCCAGCAGCGGGGGGACCTACAATGAGCAGTTCTTC
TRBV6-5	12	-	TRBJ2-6	CASSGGANVLTF	TGTGCCAGCAGCGGGGGGGCCAACGTCCTGACTTTC
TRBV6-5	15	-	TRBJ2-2	CASSLPGKKSGELFF	TGTGCCAGCAGTTTGCCAGGGAAGAAATCCGGGGAGCTGTTTTTT